Listed below are T cell receptor beta chains from one sample, sequenced in a study of T cells in Graves' hyperthyroidism and ophthalmopathy. Each CDR3 protein is one row after TCRdb ran MiXCR on the multiplex PCR reads. The data show approximately 530,000 distinct CDR3 sequences, roughly 21% seen once. The material sequenced was blood. The receptors shown here come from a middle-aged man with Graves' ophthalmopathy. Each CDR3 is given with its conserved first and last residue. A D gene is named only where the DNA matches it firmly. For some rows the clone size is stated as once, few or many, or as a class when expanded; others skip it.

J gene | D gene | clone size | V gene | CDR3 DNA | CDR3 protein
TRBJ2-5 | TRBD2 | many | TRBV12-3/TRBV12-4 | TGTGCCAGCAGTCTCCGGACTAGCGGGGGGGGGGGAGAGACCCAGTACTTC | CASSLRTSGGGGETQYF
TRBJ2-5 | TRBD2 | many | TRBV2 | TGTGCCAGCAGTGATTCGGGCGGGGGGCCGAGAAAGACCCAGTACTTC | CASSDSGGGPRKTQYF
TRBJ2-7 | - | few | TRBV5-1 | TGCGCCAGCAGCTTGGCCCCCGGGGACTACGAGCAGTACTTC | CASSLAPGDYEQYF
TRBJ2-1 | - | many | TRBV11-3 | TGTGCCAGCAGCTTAGATCTCTCTGGCGGGACGGCCTACAATGAGCAGTTCTTC | CASSLDLSGGTAYNEQFF
TRBJ1-1 | - | - | TRBV20-1 | TGCAGTGCTAGAGATGGGACAATTAACACTGAAGCTTTCTTT | CSARDGTINTEAFF
TRBJ2-2 | - | many | TRBV5-6 | TGTGCCAGCAGCTTGGGAGCAGGGTCCACCGGGGAGCTGTTTTTT | CASSLGAGSTGELFF
TRBJ1-5 | - | - | TRBV7-9 | TGTGCCAGCAGCTTGAGGGGAGGGCAGCCCCAGCATTTT | CASSLRGGQPQHF
TRBJ1-2 | - | few | TRBV28 | TGTGCCAGCACCCCTTTCGAGCGCTCCTATGGCTACACCTTC | CASTPFERSYGYTF
TRBJ2-5 | TRBD2 | many | TRBV12-3/TRBV12-4 | TGTGCCAGCAGTTCCCGGGGGAAGCGGGGGGGTCAAGAGACCCAGTACTTC | CASSSRGKRGGQETQYF
TRBJ2-7 | TRBD2 | - | TRBV5-1 | TGCGCCAGCAAACAGGGACTAGCGGGCTCCTACGAGCAGTACTTC | CASKQGLAGSYEQYF
TRBJ2-4 | - | - | TRBV6-1 | TGTGCCAGCAGTGAGGCAGGATGGGGATTGAAAAACATTCAGTACTTC | CASSEAGWGLKNIQYF
TRBJ1-2 | - | many | TRBV30 | TGTGCCTGCTCGGACAGAAAACGCTATGGCTACACCTTC | CACSDRKRYGYTF
TRBJ2-5 | TRBD1 | many | TRBV2 | TGTGCCAGCAGTCGGGACAGGGGAGAAGAGACCCAGTACTTC | CASSRDRGEETQYF
TRBJ1-2 | TRBD1 | many | TRBV12-3/TRBV12-4 | TGTGCCAGCAGTAACCACAGGGGGCTTGACTATGGCTACACCTTC | CASSNHRGLDYGYTF
TRBJ2-7 | - | - | TRBV11-2 | TGTGCCAGCAGCCCCGGGACGGCCGCCGCCTACGAGCAGTACTTC | CASSPGTAAAYEQYF
TRBJ2-7 | - | few | TRBV18 | TGTGCCAGCTCACCATATACATCAGGGTCCTACGAGCAGTACTTC | CASSPYTSGSYEQYF
TRBJ2-7 | - | many | TRBV5-6 | TGTGCCAGCAGCCCACTTGGGGGGACCTACGAGCAGTACTTC | CASSPLGGTYEQYF
TRBJ1-1 | TRBD1 | few | TRBV6-1 | TGTGCCAGCAGGACTGGACAGGCGAACACTGAAGCTTTCTTT | CASRTGQANTEAFF
TRBJ2-7 | TRBD2 | many | TRBV4-1 | TGCGCCAGCAGCCAAGAAGGACTAGCGGATTTCTACGAGCAGTACTTC | CASSQEGLADFYEQYF
TRBJ1-3 | TRBD1 | - | TRBV7-6 | TGTGCCAGCAGCTCGGGACAGAGCTCTGGAAACACCATGTATTTT | CASSSGQSSGNTMYF
TRBJ1-1 | - | many | TRBV6-1 | TGTGCCAGCACCGCGCATCAGGACACTGAAGCTTTCTTT | CASTAHQDTEAFF
TRBJ2-2 | - | few | TRBV7-7 | TGTGCTAGCAGCCCCGGGACCAGAGTAACCGGGGAGCTGTTTTTT | CASSPGTRVTGELFF
TRBJ1-6 | - | - | TRBV10-3 | TGTGCCATCAGCCACAGGGACTCACCCCTCCACTTT | CAISHRDSPLHF
TRBJ1-1 | - | - | TRBV28 | TGTGCCAGCGAGCTGAACACTGAAGCTTCTTTT | CASELNTEASF